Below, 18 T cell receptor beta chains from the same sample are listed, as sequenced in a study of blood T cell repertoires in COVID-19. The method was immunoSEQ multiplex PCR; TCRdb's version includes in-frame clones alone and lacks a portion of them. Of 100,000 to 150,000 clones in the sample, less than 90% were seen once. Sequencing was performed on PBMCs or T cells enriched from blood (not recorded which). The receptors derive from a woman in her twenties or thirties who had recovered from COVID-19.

The CDR3 here is CASGGAPGTEAFF. CDR3 coding DNA: TGTGCCAGCGGAGGGGCGCCCGGAACTGAAGCTTTCTTT. The J gene is TRBJ1-1, the V gene TRBV9; possible D gene TRBD1, 5 bases. In germline, CDR1 is SGDLS, CDR2 YYNGEE. CDR3 length: 13 amino acids. V dropped 7 bases and J dropped 5 bases, with 15 bases sitting between them.

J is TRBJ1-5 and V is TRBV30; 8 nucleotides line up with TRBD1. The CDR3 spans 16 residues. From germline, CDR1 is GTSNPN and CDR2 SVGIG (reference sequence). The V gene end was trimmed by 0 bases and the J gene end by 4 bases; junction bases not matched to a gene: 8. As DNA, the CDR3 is TGTGCCTGGAGTGTATATGGCAGGGGGCTAAATCAGCCCCAGCATTTT. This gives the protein CAWSVYGRGLNQPQHF. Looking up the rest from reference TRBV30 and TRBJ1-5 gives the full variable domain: SQTIHQWPATLVQPVGSPLSLECTVEGTSNPNLYWYRQAAGRGLQLLFYSVGIGQISSEVPQNLSASRPQDRQFILSSKKLLLSDSGFYLCAWSVYGRGLNQPQHFGDGTRLSIL.

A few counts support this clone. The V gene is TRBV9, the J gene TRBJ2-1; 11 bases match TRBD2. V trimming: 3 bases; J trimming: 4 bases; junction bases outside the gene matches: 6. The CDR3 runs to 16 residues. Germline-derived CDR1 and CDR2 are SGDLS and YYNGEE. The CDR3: CASSARLAGTYNEQFF. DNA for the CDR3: TGTGCCAGCAGCGCCCGACTAGCGGGGACTTACAATGAGCAGTTCTTC.

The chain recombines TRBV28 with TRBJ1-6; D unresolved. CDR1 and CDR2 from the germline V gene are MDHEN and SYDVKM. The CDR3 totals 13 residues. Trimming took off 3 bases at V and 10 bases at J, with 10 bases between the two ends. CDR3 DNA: TGTGCCAGCAGTTTTAAAGGGAGCTCACCCCTCCACTTT. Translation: CASSFKGSSPLHF.

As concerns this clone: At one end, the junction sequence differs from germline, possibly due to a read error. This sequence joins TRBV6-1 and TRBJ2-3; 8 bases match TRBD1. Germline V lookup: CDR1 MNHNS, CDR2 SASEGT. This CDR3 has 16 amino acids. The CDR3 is CASREGQGLSTDTQYF. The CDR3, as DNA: TGTGCCAGCAGAGAAGGACAGGGCTTAAGCACAGATACGCAGTATTTT.

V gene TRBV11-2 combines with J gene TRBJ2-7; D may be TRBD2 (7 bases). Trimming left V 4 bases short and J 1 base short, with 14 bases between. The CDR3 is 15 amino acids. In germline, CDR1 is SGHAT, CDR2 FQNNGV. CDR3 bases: TGTGCCAGCAGCTGGGGGGGCATTGGTTCCTACGAGCAGTACTTC. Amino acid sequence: CASSWGGIGSYEQYF.

The CDR3 bases are TGTGCCAGCAGCTTCCACCGAGCGGCGGGGGTCCAGGTCGCCAAAAACATTCAGTACTTC. It translates to CASSFHRAAGVQVAKNIQYF. V and J are TRBV7-8 and TRBJ2-4; the match to TRBD2 covers 7 bases. Germline V gene data show CDR1 as SGHVS and CDR2 as FQNEAQ. The CDR3 has 20 residues. The V and J ends lost 3 bases and 1 base, in that order; junction bases with no gene match: 18.

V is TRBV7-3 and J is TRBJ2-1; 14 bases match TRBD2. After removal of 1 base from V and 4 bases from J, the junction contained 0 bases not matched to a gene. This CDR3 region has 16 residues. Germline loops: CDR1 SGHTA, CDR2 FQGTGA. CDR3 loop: CASSLRTSGRYNEQFF. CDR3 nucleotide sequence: TGTGCCAGCAGCTTAAGGACTAGCGGGAGGTACAATGAGCAGTTCTTC.

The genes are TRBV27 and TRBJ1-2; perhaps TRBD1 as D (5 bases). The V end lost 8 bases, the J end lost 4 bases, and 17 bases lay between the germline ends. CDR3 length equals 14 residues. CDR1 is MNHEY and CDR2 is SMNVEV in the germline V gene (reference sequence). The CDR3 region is CASYSAGPPYGYTF. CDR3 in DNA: TGTGCCAGCTACTCGGCAGGGCCCCCCTATGGCTACACCTTC.

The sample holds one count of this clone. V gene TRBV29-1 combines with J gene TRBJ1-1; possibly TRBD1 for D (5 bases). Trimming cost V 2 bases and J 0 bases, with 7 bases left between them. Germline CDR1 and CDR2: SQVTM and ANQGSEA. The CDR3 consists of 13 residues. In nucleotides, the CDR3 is TGCAGCGTTGAAAAGGGGCTGAACACTGAAGCTTTCTTT. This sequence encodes CSVEKGLNTEAFF.

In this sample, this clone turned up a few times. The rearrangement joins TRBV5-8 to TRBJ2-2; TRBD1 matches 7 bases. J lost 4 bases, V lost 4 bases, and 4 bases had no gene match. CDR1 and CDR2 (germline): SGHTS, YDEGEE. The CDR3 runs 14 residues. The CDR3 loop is CASSLGTATGELFF. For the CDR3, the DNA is TGTGCCAGCAGCCTCGGGACAGCCACCGGGGAGCTGTTTTTT.

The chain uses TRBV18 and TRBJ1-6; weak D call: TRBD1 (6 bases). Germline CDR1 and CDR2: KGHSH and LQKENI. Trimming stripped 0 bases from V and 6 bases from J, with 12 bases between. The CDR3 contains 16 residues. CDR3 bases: TGTGCCAGCTCACCACCGGGACAACGCGGTAATTCACCCCTCCACTTT. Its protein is CASSPPGQRGNSPLHF.

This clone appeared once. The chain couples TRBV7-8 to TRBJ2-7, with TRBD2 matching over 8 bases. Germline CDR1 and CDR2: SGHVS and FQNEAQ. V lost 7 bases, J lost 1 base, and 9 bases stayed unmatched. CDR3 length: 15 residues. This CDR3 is CASTIQAGVSYEQYF. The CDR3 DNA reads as TGTGCCAGCACGATCCAAGCGGGAGTATCCTACGAGCAGTACTTC.

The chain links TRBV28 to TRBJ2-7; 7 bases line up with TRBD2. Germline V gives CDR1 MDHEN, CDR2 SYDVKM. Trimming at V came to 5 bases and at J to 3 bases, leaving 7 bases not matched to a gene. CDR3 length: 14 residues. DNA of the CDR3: TGTGCCAGCAGTGGGGAGGGAGGGCTCTACGAGCAGTACTTC. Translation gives CASSGEGGLYEQYF.

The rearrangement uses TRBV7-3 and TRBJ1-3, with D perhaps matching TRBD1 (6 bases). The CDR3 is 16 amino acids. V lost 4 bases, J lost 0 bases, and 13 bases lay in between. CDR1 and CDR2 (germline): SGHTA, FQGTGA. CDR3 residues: CASSSDGTSSGNTIYF. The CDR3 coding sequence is TGTGCCAGCAGCTCTGACGGGACAAGCTCTGGAAACACCATATATTTT.

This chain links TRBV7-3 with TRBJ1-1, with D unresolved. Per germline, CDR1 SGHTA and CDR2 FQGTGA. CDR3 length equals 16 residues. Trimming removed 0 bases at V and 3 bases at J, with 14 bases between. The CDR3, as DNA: TGTGCCAGCAGCTTAACAACCCGGGTGGAGGACACTGAAGCTTTCTTT. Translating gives CASSLTTRVEDTEAFF. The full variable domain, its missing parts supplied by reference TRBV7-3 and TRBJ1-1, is GAGVSQTPSNKVTEKGKYVELRCDPISGHTALYWYRQSLGQGPEFLIYFQGTGAADDSGLPNDRFFAVRPEGSVSTLKIQRTERGDSAVYLCASSLTTRVEDTEAFFGQGTRLTVV.

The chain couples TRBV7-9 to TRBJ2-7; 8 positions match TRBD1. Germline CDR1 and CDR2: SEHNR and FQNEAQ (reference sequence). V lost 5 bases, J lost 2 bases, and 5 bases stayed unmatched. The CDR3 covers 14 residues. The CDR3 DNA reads TGTGCCAGCAGCCCGAGACAGGGGCCCTACGAGCAGTACTTC. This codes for CASSPRQGPYEQYF.

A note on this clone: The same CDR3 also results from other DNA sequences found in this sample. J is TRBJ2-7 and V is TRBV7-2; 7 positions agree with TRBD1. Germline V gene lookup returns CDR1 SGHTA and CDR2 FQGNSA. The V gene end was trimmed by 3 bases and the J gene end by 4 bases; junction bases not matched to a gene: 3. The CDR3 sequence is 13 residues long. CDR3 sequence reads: CASSLGTVYEQYF. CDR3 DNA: TGTGCCAGCAGCTTGGGGACAGTTTACGAGCAGTACTTC.